The 17 T cell receptor beta chains presented below share a single source sample, sequenced in a study of blood T cell repertoires in COVID-19. Produced via immunoSEQ multiplex PCR; TCRdb's table is partial and in-frame only. The sample includes about 160,000 clones, around 82% of them seen just once. Sequences were obtained from peripheral blood. Receptors were obtained from a woman in her thirties or forties with COVID-19, enrolled during active disease.

The rearrangement joins TRBV9 to TRBJ2-1; tentatively, D is TRBD1 (6 bases). Germline V gene data show CDR1 as SGDLS and CDR2 as YYNGEE. The CDR3 extends over 12 amino acids. V shed 0 bases and J shed 10 bases, with 8 bases lying between them. The CDR3 reads CASSVVDREQFF. The DNA for the CDR3 is TGTGCCAGCAGCGTAGTCGACAGGGAGCAGTTCTTC.

The chain combines TRBV3-1 (or the pseudogene TRBV3-2) with TRBJ2-3; TRBD1 matches at 8 bases. Germline V gene lookup returns CDR1 LGHDT and CDR2 YNNKEL (reference sequence). The V gene end was trimmed by 4 bases and the J gene end by 2 bases; junction bases not matched to a gene: 11. This CDR3 contains 17 residues. In nucleotides, the CDR3 is TGTGCCAGCAGCCTCCGGCAAGGGACAGGCCCCACAGATACGCAGTATTTT. Translated, it gives CASSLRQGTGPTDTQYF.

The chain uses TRBV6-1 and TRBJ2-7; D remains unclear. Germline assignment: CDR1 MNHNS and CDR2 SASEGT. The germline V and J ends were trimmed by 1 base and 7 bases, with 8 bases remaining between them. The CDR3 runs 12 residues. In DNA, the CDR3 is TGTGCCAGCAGTGAAGGCTTGAGGGAGCAGTACGTC. Translation gives CASSEGLREQYV.

The V and J genes are TRBV19 and TRBJ1-1, with D possibly being TRBD1 (5 bases). CDR3 length: 14 residues. The germline CDR1 and CDR2 sequences are LNHDA and SQIVND (reference sequence). The V gene lost 7 bases and the J gene lost 5 bases, with 17 bases spanning the gap. CDR3 sequence reads: CASMVVGGSTEAFF. The CDR3 DNA reads as TGTGCCAGTATGGTGGTTGGGGGGAGTACTGAAGCTTTCTTT.

The chain links TRBV4-1 to TRBJ2-5; 8 bases align to TRBD1. The germline CDR1 and CDR2 sequences are MGHRA and YSYEKL. The CDR3 totals 15 residues. V trimming: 2 bases; J trimming: 1 base; junction bases outside the gene matches: 3. The DNA of the CDR3 is TGCGCCAGCAGCCAACGCGACAGGGGCCAAGAGACCCAGTACTTC. Translating it yields CASSQRDRGQETQYF.

This chain links TRBV6-4 with TRBJ1-6, with TRBD1 matching over 9 bases. The V and J ends lost 5 bases and 9 bases, in that order; junction bases with no gene match: 8. This CDR3 contains 15 residues. The germline V gene has CDR1 MRHNA and CDR2 SNTAGT. Written as DNA, the CDR3 is TGTGCCAGCAGTCCCCAGGGACAGGGTCGTTCACCCCTCCACTTT. Translation gives CASSPQGQGRSPLHF.

The V gene is TRBV5-6, the J gene TRBJ2-5; 11 positions agree with TRBD1. V was pared by 2 bases and J by 5 bases, with 14 bases of the junction left unmatched. The CDR3 covers 18 residues. Germline CDR1 SGHDT, CDR2 YYEEEE. The CDR3 bases are TGTGCCAGCAGCTTTTTGGACAGGGGGCGCAGGAATTCGGAGACCCAGTACTTC. It yields the protein CASSFLDRGRRNSETQYF.

The chain employs TRBV7-6 and TRBJ1-6, with 8 bases that match TRBD1. The V segment lost 4 bases and the J segment 9 bases; nucleotides outside the gene matches: 5. Germline V lookup: CDR1 SGHVS, CDR2 FNYEAQ. The CDR3 has 14 residues. This chain's CDR3 is CASSSDRGFSPLHF. CDR3 bases: TGTGCCAGCAGCTCTGACAGGGGCTTTTCACCCCTCCACTTT.

V gene TRBV18 combines with J gene TRBJ2-1; 11 positions agree with TRBD2. Germline assignment: CDR1 KGHSH and CDR2 LQKENI. The CDR3 runs 18 residues. J gave up 10 bases and V 5 bases, and 19 bases lay outside the gene matches. As DNA, the CDR3 is TGTGCCAGCTCATCCCCAGGAGGACTAGCGGGCTTTGGGGAAGAGCAGTTCTTC. Amino acids: CASSSPGGLAGFGEEQFF.

The genes are TRBV19 and TRBJ2-1; D remains ambiguous. Germline CDR1 is LNHDA and CDR2 is SQIVND (reference sequence). The CDR3 covers 12 residues. The V gene lost 3 bases and the J gene lost 9 bases, with 9 bases spanning the gap. The CDR3 sequence: CASSIPGFEQFF. As DNA, the CDR3 is TGTGCCAGTAGTATCCCAGGCTTTGAGCAGTTCTTC.

The rearrangement links TRBV29-1 to TRBJ2-2, with TRBD1 matching over 11 bases. Germline-derived CDR1 and CDR2 are SQVTM and ANQGSEA. The CDR3 is made up of 12 amino acids. With V trimmed by 7 bases and J by 7 bases, 2 bases remained unmatched. CDR3 sequence (DNA): TGCAGCGCGGACAGGGGGCACGGGGAGCTGTTTTTT. It codes for CSADRGHGELFF.

The chain employs TRBV1 and TRBJ2-3; TRBD2 is the table's D call and was not checked against the DNA. TRBV1 is annotated as a pseudogene. CDR3 length: 15 residues. The CDR3 nucleotides read TGCACCAGCAGCCAAGATTGGGAGGGCACAGATACGCAGTATTTT. It yields the protein CTSSQDWEGTDTQYF.

The V and J genes are TRBV5-4 and TRBJ2-7; 8 bases map to TRBD2. Germline V lookup: CDR1 SGHNT, CDR2 YYREEE (reference sequence). CDR3 length: 19 amino acids. J lost 10 bases, V lost 0 bases, and 24 bases had no gene match. The CDR3 spells CASSLAGGRALYTIYNQYF. The CDR3 coding sequence is TGTGCCAGCAGCTTGGCGGGGGGGAGGGCCCTATATACAATTTATAACCAGTACTTC.

The chain is built from TRBV28 and TRBJ1-5, with D hard to call. Germline V gene sequence: CDR1 MDHEN, CDR2 SYDVKM. CDR3 length: 13 amino acids. V was clipped by 3 bases and J by 6 bases, with 9 bases between them. The CDR3, as DNA: TGTGCCAGCAGTTTGCATAACTCTCAGCCCCAGCATTTT. It encodes CASSLHNSQPQHF.

The chain combines TRBV5-1 with TRBJ2-7, with 11 bases aligning to TRBD1. The ends lost 1 base at V and 5 bases at J; junction bases unmatched: 8. Germline assignment: CDR1 SGHRS and CDR2 YFSETQ. The CDR3 has 16 amino acids. CDR3: CASSLFGTGGSDEQYF. CDR3 sequence (DNA): TGCGCCAGCAGCTTGTTCGGGACAGGGGGTTCCGACGAGCAGTACTTC.

This rearrangement joins TRBV18 to TRBJ2-6; D is undetermined. The V gene lost 2 bases and the J gene lost 2 bases, with 4 bases spanning the gap. This CDR3 has 14 amino acids. Germline CDR1 reads KGHSH; CDR2 reads LQKENI. CDR3 sequence (DNA): TGTGCCAGCTCACCAGTCACTGGGGCCAACGTCCTGACTTTC. Residues: CASSPVTGANVLTF.

The V call is TRBV21-1, the J call TRBJ2-7; the table calls TRBD2, which could not be checked here. TRBV21-1 represents a pseudogene. The CDR3 loop spans 14 amino acids. CDR3 protein: CASSKGLINYEQYF. The CDR3 coding sequence is TGTGCCAGCAGCAAGGGACTGATCAACTACGAGCAGTACTTC.